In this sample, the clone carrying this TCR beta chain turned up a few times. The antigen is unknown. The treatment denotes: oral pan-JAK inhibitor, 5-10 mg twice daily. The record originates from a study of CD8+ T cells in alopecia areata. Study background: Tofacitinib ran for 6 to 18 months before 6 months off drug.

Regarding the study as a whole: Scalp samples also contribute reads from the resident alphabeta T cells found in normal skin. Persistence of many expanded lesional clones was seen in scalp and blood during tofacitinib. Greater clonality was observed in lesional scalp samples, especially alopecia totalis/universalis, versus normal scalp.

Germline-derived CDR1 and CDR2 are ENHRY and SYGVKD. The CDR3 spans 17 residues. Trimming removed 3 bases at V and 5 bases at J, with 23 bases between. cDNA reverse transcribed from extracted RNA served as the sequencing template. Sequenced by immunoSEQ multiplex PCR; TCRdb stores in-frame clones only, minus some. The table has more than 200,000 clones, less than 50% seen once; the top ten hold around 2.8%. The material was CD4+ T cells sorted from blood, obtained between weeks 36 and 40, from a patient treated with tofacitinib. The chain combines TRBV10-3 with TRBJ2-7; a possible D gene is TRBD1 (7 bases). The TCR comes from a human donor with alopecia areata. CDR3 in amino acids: CAISDFQGGQRTNEQYF. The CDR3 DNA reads TGTGCCATCAGTGACTTCCAGGGGGGACAGCGCACTAACGAGCAGTACTTC.